A selection of T cell receptor beta chains follows, all from one sample in a study of cytomegalovirus exposure and HLA in healthy donors. Profiling relied on immunoSEQ multiplex PCR, and the TCRdb table lists in-frame clones only, not all of them. The repertoire consists of hundreds of thousands of clones, with 76% occurring once and the leading ten covering roughly 0.62%. Sample: PBMCs. These receptor sequences come from a man younger than 30 in good health and CMV-seronegative. Each CDR3 is given with its conserved first and last residue. Fields, in order: D gene, clone size, J gene, V gene, CDR3 protein, CDR3 DNA. The D gene is left open where the match is weak. Part of the rows lack a size; the others show once, few, many or a class for expanded clones.

TRBD1	-	TRBJ2-3	TRBV30	CAWSYRGPTDTQYF	TGTGCCTGGAGTTACAGGGGGCCAACAGATACGCAGTATTTT
-	few	TRBJ1-1	TRBV29-1	CSVDWGGGGTEAFF	TGCAGCGTTGATTGGGGGGGAGGGGGCACTGAAGCTTTCTTT
TRBD1	-	TRBJ1-1	TRBV11-2	CASSLGTGTANTEAFF	TGTGCCAGCAGCTTAGGGACCGGGACAGCAAACACTGAAGCTTTCTTT
-	-	TRBJ2-7	TRBV7-3	CASSPEGTTYEQYF	TGTGCCAGCAGCCCGGAGGGGACCACCTACGAGCAGTACTTC
-	-	TRBJ1-1	TRBV6-5	CASSYGGVSTEAFF	TGTGCCAGCAGTTACGGGGGCGTGAGCACTGAAGCTTTCTTT
-	few	TRBJ1-2	TRBV5-8	CASSLVLRGYGYTF	TGTGCCAGCAGCTTAGTCTTGAGAGGCTATGGCTACACCTTC
-	-	TRBJ2-2	TRBV7-3	CASSSDGRGRTGELFF	TGTGCCAGCAGCTCCGACGGACGGGGTCGTACCGGGGAGCTGTTTTTT
TRBD1	-	TRBJ1-4	TRBV7-9	CASSSGTGWEKLFF	TGTGCCAGCAGCTCCGGGACAGGGTGGGAAAAACTGTTTTTT
-	-	TRBJ2-5	TRBV29-1	CSVERWTTNNLQETQYF	TGCAGCGTTGAAAGATGGACAACGAACAACCTTCAAGAGACCCAGTACTTC
TRBD1	-	TRBJ1-1	TRBV4-1	CASSQRTGVGNTEAFF	TGCGCCAGCAGCCAAAGGACAGGGGTGGGAAACACTGAAGCTTTCTTT
-	few	TRBJ2-7	TRBV6-5	CASSYSTVNYEQYF	TGTGCCAGCAGTTACTCGACAGTAAACTACGAGCAGTACTTC
TRBD2	-	TRBJ2-7	TRBV5-1	CASSLTSGTLYEQYF	TGCGCCAGCAGCTTGACTAGCGGGACCCTTTACGAGCAGTACTTC
-	few	TRBJ1-1	TRBV28	CASSWGSTGNTEAFF	TGTGCCAGCAGTTGGGGTAGCACAGGGAACACTGAAGCTTTCTTT
-	-	TRBJ2-7	TRBV6-5	CASRYRQESSYEQYF	TGTGCCAGCAGATACCGACAGGAGAGCTCCTACGAGCAGTACTTC
TRBD2	-	TRBJ2-1	TRBV5-1	CASSLGEIAGAFYNEQFF	TGCGCCAGCAGCTTGGGAGAGATAGCGGGGGCCTTTTACAATGAGCAGTTCTTC
-	-	TRBJ2-7	TRBV28	CASSSHSPYEQYF	TGTGCCAGCAGTTCCCATTCCCCCTACGAGCAGTACTTC
-	-	TRBJ1-1	TRBV2	CASNAGPNTEAFF	TGTGCCAGCAATGCGGGACCGAACACTGAAGCTTTCTTT
TRBD2	-	TRBJ2-1	TRBV5-8	CASSLDWTSGSLAQFF	TGTGCCAGCAGCTTGGATTGGACTAGCGGGAGTTTGGCGCAGTTCTTC
-	-	TRBJ1-6	TRBV7-9	CASSSDSPLHF	TGTGCCAGCAGTTCCGATTCACCCCTCCACTTT
TRBD1	-	TRBJ1-1	TRBV2	CASSRQGPNTEAFF	TGTGCCAGCAGTCGACAGGGCCCCAACACTGAAGCTTTCTTT
TRBD2	few	TRBJ2-2	TRBV5-4	CASSTQLAGAVTGELFF	TGTGCCAGCAGCACACAATTAGCGGGAGCGGTCACCGGGGAGCTGTTTTTT
-	-	TRBJ1-2	TRBV5-5	CASSLGEGPYYGYTF	TGTGCCAGCAGCCTGGGAGAGGGTCCCTACTATGGCTACACCTTC
TRBD2	-	TRBJ2-7	TRBV2	CASSKLAVVYEQYF	TGTGCCAGCAGCAAACTAGCGGTGGTCTACGAGCAGTACTTC
-	few	TRBJ1-3	TRBV30	CAWSPQGNTIYF	TGTGCCTGGAGTCCACAGGGAAACACCATATATTTT
TRBD1	-	TRBJ2-1	TRBV7-2	CASSLRGTGGNEQFF	TGTGCCAGCAGCTTACGGGGGACAGGGGGCAATGAGCAGTTCTTC
TRBD1	-	TRBJ2-3	TRBV19	CASSIDNRGRLDTQYF	TGTGCCAGTAGTATAGATAACAGGGGGCGCTTAGATACGCAGTATTTT
TRBD1	few	TRBJ2-7	TRBV5-1	CASSLGTGGYEQYF	TGCGCCAGCAGCTTGGGGACAGGGGGGTACGAGCAGTACTTC
-	-	TRBJ2-5	TRBV5-1	CASSPRSETQYF	TGCGCCAGCAGCCCTCGGAGCGAGACCCAGTACTTC
-	-	TRBJ2-1	TRBV5-1	CASSPGNEQFF	TGCGCCAGCAGCCCAGGGAATGAGCAGTTCTTC
-	-	TRBJ1-3	TRBV7-6	CASSFGTGGRGNTIYF	TGTGCCAGCAGTTTCGGGACGGGGGGCAGGGGAAACACCATATATTTT
-	-	TRBJ2-7	TRBV27	CASVAGQGEQYF	TGTGCCTCGGTGGCAGGCCAGGGGGAGCAGTACTTC
TRBD2	-	TRBJ2-3	TRBV6-1	CASSEYGTSGITDTQYF	TGTGCCAGCAGTGAATACGGGACTAGCGGCATCACAGATACGCAGTATTTT
TRBD1	-	TRBJ2-7	TRBV29-1	CSVERVAGGVYEQYF	TGCAGCGTTGAGAGAGTGGCAGGGGGAGTCTACGAGCAGTACTTC
-	-	TRBJ2-7	TRBV4-1	CASSPQGFNEQYF	TGCGCCAGCAGCCCCCAGGGTTTCAACGAGCAGTACTTC
TRBD1	-	TRBJ1-3	TRBV27	CASSPNTGGILNTIYF	TGTGCCAGCAGCCCAAATACAGGGGGCATTTTAAACACCATATATTTT
-	-	TRBJ2-1	TRBV19	CASSRTVYNEQFF	TGTGCCAGTAGTAGGACAGTCTACAATGAGCAGTTCTTC
TRBD2	-	TRBJ2-7	TRBV7-2	CASSLDLAALIGDEQYF	TGTGCCAGCAGCTTAGATCTAGCGGCTTTGATAGGCGACGAGCAGTACTTC
TRBD2	-	TRBJ2-1	TRBV18	CASSQRPGLHYNEQFF	TGTGCCAGCTCACAACGACCGGGACTACACTACAATGAGCAGTTCTTC
-	once	TRBJ2-5	TRBV1	CTSSRTSGSEETQYF	TGCACCAGCAGCCGGACTAGCGGGAGTGAGGAGACCCAGTACTTC
TRBD1	-	TRBJ2-7	TRBV6-5	CASSLDRGVYEQYF	TGTGCCAGCAGCTTAGACAGGGGTGTCTACGAGCAGTACTTC
-	-	TRBJ1-5	TRBV6-1	CARAMGPNQPQHF	TGTGCCAGGGCAATGGGGCCCAATCAGCCCCAGCATTTT
TRBD2	-	TRBJ2-2	TRBV7-9	CATQMGLAGVTGELFF	TGTGCCACCCAGATGGGACTAGCGGGTGTCACCGGGGAGCTGTTTTTT
-	few	TRBJ2-3	TRBV5-1	CASSLEGDTQYF	TGCGCCAGCAGCTTGGAGGGGGATACGCAGTATTTT
-	few	TRBJ1-1	TRBV5-1	CASSLDGNGDTEAFF	TGCGCCAGCAGCTTGGACGGGAATGGGGACACTGAAGCTTTCTTT
-	once	TRBJ1-1	TRBV7-9	CASSPRRVPDLNTEAFF	TGTGCCAGCAGCCCCCGGAGGGTGCCTGATCTGAACACTGAAGCTTTCTTT
-	-	TRBJ1-2	TRBV6-5	CASRPTAPLNYGYTF	TGTGCCAGCAGGCCCACCGCGCCTCTTAACTATGGCTACACCTTC
-	-	TRBJ2-7	TRBV9	CASSVGGSTYEQYF	TGTGCCAGCAGCGTAGGTGGCTCAACCTACGAGCAGTACTTC
-	-	TRBJ1-4	TRBV10-3	CAISDPGGEKLFF	TGTGCCATCAGTGACCCTGGCGGTGAAAAACTGTTTTTT
-	-	TRBJ2-3	TRBV28	CASSLQSTTDTQYF	TGTGCCAGCAGTTTACAGTCCACCACAGATACGCAGTATTTT
-	once	TRBJ2-1	TRBV20-1	CSATRVDEQFF	TGCAGTGCTACCAGGGTTGATGAGCAGTTCTTC